This T cell receptor beta chain was sequenced for a study of identical twins. Study-level findings and limits: Modeled out-of-frame TCR alpha sharing in monozygotic twins fell below observed levels. Conclusions leaned on cross-sectional statistical analysis and did not track the same donors over time.

V lost 3 bases and J lost 8; bases outside the gene matches: 4. CDR3 size: 14 residues. In its sample, this clonotype was seen many times. No antigen is known for it. TCRdb passed the 5' RACE reads through MiXCR, listing each CDR3 protein once. The sample has roughly 190,000 distinct CDR3 sequences; about a sixth are singletons. The same data also contributed to another study, on T cells expressing NK-cell markers. That work contributes: Sorted CD3+CD56+NKG2C+, CD3+CD56+NKG2C- and CD3+CD56-NKG2C+ T cells provided the TCR beta repertoires.

This TCR came from a woman under 30 in good health. The chain has TRBV12-3 or TRBV12-4 and TRBJ2-1, with TRBD2 matching 10 bases. Material: CD8+ T cells sorted from blood. The CDR3 loop reads CASSLSGGADEQFF. The CDR3 region has the DNA TGTGCCAGCAGTTTGAGCGGGGGGGCTGATGAGCAGTTCTTC.